A single TCR beta chain is shown here with its context. Its target is unknown. The data are from a study of shared clonotypes between healthy human individuals. Study-level information: Researchers assigned three CD4 naive, three CD4 memory, two CD8 naive and one CD8 memory plate to each donor. Study results and limitations: Inspection by rarefaction showed sorted-subset sequencing to be incomplete despite large depth.

The germline gives CDR1 WSHSY, CDR2 SAAADI. V shed 8 bases and J 7 bases; nucleotides not matched to a gene: 3. This CDR3 region has 12 residues. Naive CD8 cells, CD45RO-negative and positively selected for CCR7, excluded terminally differentiated effector memory CD45RA+ cells. Sequencing was performed with immunoSEQ multiplex PCR; in TCRdb, only in-frame clones are kept and a portion is missing. The table shows approximately 810,000 clones, with approximately 92% occurring only once. The chain uses TRBV10-2 and TRBJ1-4; 8 bases are a match to TRBD1. Sequenced material: naive CD8+ T cells sorted from blood. The receptor's source is a man aged 25 to 40 in good health. Written as DNA, the CDR3 is TGCGCCAGCGGGACAGGTGGTGAAAAACTGTTTTTT. This sequence encodes CASGTGGEKLFF.